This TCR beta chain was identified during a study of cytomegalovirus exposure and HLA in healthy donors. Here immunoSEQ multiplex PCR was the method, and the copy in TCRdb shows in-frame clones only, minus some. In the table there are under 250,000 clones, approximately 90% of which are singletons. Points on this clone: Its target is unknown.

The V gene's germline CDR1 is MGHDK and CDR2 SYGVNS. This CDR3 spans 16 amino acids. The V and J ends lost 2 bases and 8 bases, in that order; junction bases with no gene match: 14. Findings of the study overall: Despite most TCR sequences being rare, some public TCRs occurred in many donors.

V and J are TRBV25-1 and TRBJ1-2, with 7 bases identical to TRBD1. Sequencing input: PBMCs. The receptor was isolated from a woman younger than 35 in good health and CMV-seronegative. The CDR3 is CASSEPLGQTIYGYTF. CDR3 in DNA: TGTGCCAGCAGTGAACCATTGGGACAGACTATTTACGGCTACACCTTC.